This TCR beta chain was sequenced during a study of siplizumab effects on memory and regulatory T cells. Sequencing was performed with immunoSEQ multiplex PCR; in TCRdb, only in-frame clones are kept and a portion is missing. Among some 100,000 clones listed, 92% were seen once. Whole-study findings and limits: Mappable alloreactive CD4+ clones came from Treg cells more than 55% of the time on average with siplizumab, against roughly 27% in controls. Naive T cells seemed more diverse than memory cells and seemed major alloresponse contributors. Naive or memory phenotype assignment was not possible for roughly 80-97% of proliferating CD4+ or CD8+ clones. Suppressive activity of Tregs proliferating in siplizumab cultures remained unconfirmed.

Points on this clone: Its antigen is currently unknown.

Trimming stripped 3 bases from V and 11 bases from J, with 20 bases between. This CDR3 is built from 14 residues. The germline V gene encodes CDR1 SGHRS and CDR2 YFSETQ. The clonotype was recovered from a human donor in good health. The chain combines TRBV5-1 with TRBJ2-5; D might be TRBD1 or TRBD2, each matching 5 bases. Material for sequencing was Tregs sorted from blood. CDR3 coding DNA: TGCGCCAGCAGCTCCCCTTCTGAGGGGTTTAAGCAGTACTTC. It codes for CASSSPSEGFKQYF.